The clone carrying this TCR beta chain occurred a few times. Its antigen is still unknown. TCRdb used MiXCR to reprocess the 5' RACE reads, holding one entry per CDR3 protein. Of roughly 1.6 million distinct CDR3 sequences in the sample, about 30% were seen once. The data were obtained in a study of identical twins. Study-wide results and caveats: Conclusions relied on cross-sectional statistical analysis, not following the same donors.

The V segment lost 5 bases and the J segment 0 bases; nucleotides outside the gene matches: 7. This CDR3 contains 15 residues. Germline CDR1 and CDR2: SEHNR and FQNEAQ (reference sequence). The chain employs TRBV7-9 and TRBJ2-7, with 7 positions matching TRBD1. Sequencing was done on a sample of cord blood. The sequence derives from a newborn girl in good health. CDR3 amino acids: CASSISDRYSYEQYF. DNA for the CDR3: TGTGCCAGCAGCATATCGGACAGGTACTCCTACGAGCAGTACTTC.